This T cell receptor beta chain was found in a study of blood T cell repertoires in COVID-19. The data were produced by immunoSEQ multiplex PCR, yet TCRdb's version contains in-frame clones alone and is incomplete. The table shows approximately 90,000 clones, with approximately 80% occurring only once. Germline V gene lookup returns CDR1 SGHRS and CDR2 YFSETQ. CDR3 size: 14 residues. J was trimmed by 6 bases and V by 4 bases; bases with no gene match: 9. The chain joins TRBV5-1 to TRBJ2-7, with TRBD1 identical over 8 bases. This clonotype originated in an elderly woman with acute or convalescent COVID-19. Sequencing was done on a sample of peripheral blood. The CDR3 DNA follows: TGCGCCAGCAGCCAGGGACAGGTTTTGGGCGAGCAGTACTTC. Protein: CASSQGQVLGEQYF.